The clone carrying this T cell receptor beta chain was counted between two and nine times. The antigen is undetermined. The data originate from a study of T cell repertoires in cytomegalovirus infection. About the study: Public signatures in TCR beta pointed to CMV infection and matching HLA type. Study-wide points: HLA-C-restricted CMV-specific TCR beta clonotypes prevailed in the ex vivo response. Cumulative public TCR beta family frequency identified CMV carriers with the relevant HLA.

TCRdb recomputed calls from the reads with MiXCR, one row per CDR3 protein. The sample holds 300,000 to 400,000 distinct CDR3 sequences, around a sixth seen once. CDR1 is DFQATT and CDR2 is SNEGSKA in the germline V gene (reference sequence). J lost 2 bases, V lost 0 bases, and 14 bases had no gene match. This CDR3 comprises 19 residues. Source material: PBMCs. The chain combines TRBV20-1 with TRBJ2-5, with 11 bases matching TRBD2. The clonotype was recovered from a human donor in good health (CMV status not recorded). Some clones in this sample may be carry-over from other donors' samples. Here the CDR3 reads CSARDLKTSGTLGQETQYF. The DNA of the CDR3 is TGCAGTGCTAGAGATTTGAAGACTAGCGGGACCTTGGGACAAGAGACCCAGTACTTC.